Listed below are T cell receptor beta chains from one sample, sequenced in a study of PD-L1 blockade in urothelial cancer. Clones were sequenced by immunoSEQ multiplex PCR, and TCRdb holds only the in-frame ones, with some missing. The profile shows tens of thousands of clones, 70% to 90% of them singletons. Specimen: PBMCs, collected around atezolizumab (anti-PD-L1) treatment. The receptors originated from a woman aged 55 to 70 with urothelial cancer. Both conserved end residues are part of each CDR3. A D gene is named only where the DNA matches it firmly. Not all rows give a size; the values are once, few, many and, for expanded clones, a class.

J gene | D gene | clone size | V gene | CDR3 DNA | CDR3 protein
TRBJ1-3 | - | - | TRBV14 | TGTGCCAGCAGCCAAGCCTTTTCTGGAAACACCATATATTTT | CASSQAFSGNTIYF
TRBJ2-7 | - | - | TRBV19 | TGTGCCAGTAGTCCATATCGGACAGCCGCTTCCTACGAGCAGTACTTC | CASSPYRTAASYEQYF
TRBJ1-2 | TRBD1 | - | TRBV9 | TGTGCCAGCAGCGTAGAACTAGGGGGCGACTATGGCTACACCTTC | CASSVELGGDYGYTF
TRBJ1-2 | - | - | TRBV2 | TGTGCCAGCAGTCGTCCAGGGGATTATGGCTACACCTTC | CASSRPGDYGYTF
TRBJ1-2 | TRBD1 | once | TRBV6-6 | TGTGCCAGCAGGCAGGGACAGAATAACTATGGCTACACCTTC | CASRQGQNNYGYTF
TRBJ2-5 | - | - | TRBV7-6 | TGTGCCAGCAGCTTTAGTGGCGGGGCGGGGGAGACCCAGTACTTC | CASSFSGGAGETQYF
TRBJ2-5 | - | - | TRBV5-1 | TGCGCCAGCAGCTTGGGAGGTAGTAGCGGAGAGACCCAGTACTTC | CASSLGGSSGETQYF
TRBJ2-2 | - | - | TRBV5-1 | TGCGCCAGCAGCTTTCAGGGGCAAAACACCGGGGAGCTGTTTTTT | CASSFQGQNTGELFF
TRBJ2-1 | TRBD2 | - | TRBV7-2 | TGTGCCAGCAGCTTAGTTTTTACTAGCGGCCCTGAGCAGTTCTTC | CASSLVFTSGPEQFF
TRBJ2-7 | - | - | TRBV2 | TGTGCCAGCAGTGAACCCCTCGAGCAGTACTTC | CASSEPLEQYF
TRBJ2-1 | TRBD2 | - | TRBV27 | TGTGCCAGCAGTGATTCTAGCGGATCCTACAATGAGCAGTTCTTC | CASSDSSGSYNEQFF
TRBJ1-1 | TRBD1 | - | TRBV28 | TGTGCCAGCAGGGACAGGGGGCGCATGAACACTGAAGCTTTCTTT | CASRDRGRMNTEAFF
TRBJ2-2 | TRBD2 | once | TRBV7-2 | TGTGCCAGCAGCTTATGGGACGGAGGGGAGGGGACCGGGGAGCTGTTTTTT | CASSLWDGGEGTGELFF
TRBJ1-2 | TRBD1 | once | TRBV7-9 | TGTGCCAGCAGCTTACAGGGGGCCGGTGGCTACACCTTC | CASSLQGAGGYTF
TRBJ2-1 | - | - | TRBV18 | TGTGCCAGCCATGACTTTTTAGGCAATGAGCAGTTCTTC | CASHDFLGNEQFF
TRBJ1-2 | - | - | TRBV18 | TGTGCCAGCTCACCCGGGGGAGGCGGCTACACCTTC | CASSPGGGGYTF
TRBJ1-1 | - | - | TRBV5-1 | TGCGCCAGCAGCTTGACCGGGAACACTGAAGCTTTCTTT | CASSLTGNTEAFF
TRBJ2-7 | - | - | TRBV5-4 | TGTGCCAGCAGCTTGGCCTGGCAGGGCTACGAGCAGTACTTC | CASSLAWQGYEQYF
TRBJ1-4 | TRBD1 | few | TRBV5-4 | TGTGCCAGCAGCTCCCCGGGACAGGAGCCTGAAAAACTGTTTTTT | CASSSPGQEPEKLFF
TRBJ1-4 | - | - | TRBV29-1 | TGCAGCGTTGGCAGGGTTAATGAAAAACTGTTTTTT | CSVGRVNEKLFF
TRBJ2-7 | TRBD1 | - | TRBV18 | TGTGCCAGCTCACCACCTGGACAGGGGGACGAGCAGTACTTC | CASSPPGQGDEQYF
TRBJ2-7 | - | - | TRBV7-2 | TGTGCCAGCAGCTTTGGATGGCGGGGGCCTAGCGAGCAGTACTTC | CASSFGWRGPSEQYF
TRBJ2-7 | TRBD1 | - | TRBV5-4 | TGTGCCAGCAGCTTGTATGACAGGGGTTTGAACGAGCAGTACTTC | CASSLYDRGLNEQYF
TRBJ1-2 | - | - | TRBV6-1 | TGTGCCAGCAGTGAAGAGGATGGGACATCAGCGGGCTACACCTTC | CASSEEDGTSAGYTF
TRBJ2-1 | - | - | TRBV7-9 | TGTGCCAGCAGCCCCACCCTGGGCGAGCCGAGAAACAATGAGCAGTTCTTC | CASSPTLGEPRNNEQFF
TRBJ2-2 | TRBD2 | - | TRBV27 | TGTGCCAGCAGTCGGGGGGACGAACTGAACACCGGGGAGCTGTTTTTT | CASSRGDELNTGELFF
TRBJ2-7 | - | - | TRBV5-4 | TGTGCCAGCAGTGAATCCCGTGGTTCGAGGTTCTACGAGCAGTACTTC | CASSESRGSRFYEQYF
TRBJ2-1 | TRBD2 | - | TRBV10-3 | TGTGCCATCAGTGCGGGGGGAGACAATGAGCAGTTCTTC | CAISAGGDNEQFF
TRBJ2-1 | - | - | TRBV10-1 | TGCGCCAGCAGTGAGGTTAGCGGCTCCTACAATGAGCAGTTCTTC | CASSEVSGSYNEQFF
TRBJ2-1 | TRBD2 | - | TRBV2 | TGTGCCAGCAGTGAGACTAGCGGCCTTTTGGGGGAGCAGTTCTTC | CASSETSGLLGEQFF
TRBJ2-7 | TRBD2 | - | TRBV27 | TGTGCCAGCAGTCCCTTGGGGAGCGGGGGGGTGACCTCCTACGAGCAGTACTTC | CASSPLGSGGVTSYEQYF
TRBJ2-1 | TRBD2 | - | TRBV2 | TGTGCCAGCACGCGAGGGGTAGCGGGTTACAATGAGCAGTTCTTC | CASTRGVAGYNEQFF
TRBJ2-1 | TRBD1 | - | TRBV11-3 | TGTGCCAGCAGCACAGGGGGCTGGTATGAGCAGTTCTTC | CASSTGGWYEQFF
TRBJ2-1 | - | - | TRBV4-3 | TGCGCCAGCAGCCGGTCGCCCAGCGACGCTTCCTACAATGAGCAGTTCTTC | CASSRSPSDASYNEQFF
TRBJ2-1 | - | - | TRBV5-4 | TGTGCCAGCAGCGCGGGGAGAGGGTACAATGAGCAGTTCTTC | CASSAGRGYNEQFF
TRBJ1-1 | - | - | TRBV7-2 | TGTGCCAGCAGCTTAGATCGGACCCGGAGGCCTGAAGCTTTCTTT | CASSLDRTRRPEAFF
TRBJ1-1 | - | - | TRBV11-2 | TGTGCCAGCAGCTTTTCTAGCTCGAACACTGAAGCTTTCTTT | CASSFSSSNTEAFF